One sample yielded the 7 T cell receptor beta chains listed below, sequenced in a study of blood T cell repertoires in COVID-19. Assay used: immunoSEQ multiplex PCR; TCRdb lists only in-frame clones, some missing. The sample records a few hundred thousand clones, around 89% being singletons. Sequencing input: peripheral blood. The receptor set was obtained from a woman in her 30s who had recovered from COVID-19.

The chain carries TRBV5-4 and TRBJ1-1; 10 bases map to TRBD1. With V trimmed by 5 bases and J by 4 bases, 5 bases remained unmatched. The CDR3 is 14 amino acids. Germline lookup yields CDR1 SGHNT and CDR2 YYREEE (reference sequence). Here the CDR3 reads CASRGTGAFTEAFF. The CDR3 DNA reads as TGTGCCAGCAGGGGGACAGGGGCGTTCACTGAAGCTTTCTTT.

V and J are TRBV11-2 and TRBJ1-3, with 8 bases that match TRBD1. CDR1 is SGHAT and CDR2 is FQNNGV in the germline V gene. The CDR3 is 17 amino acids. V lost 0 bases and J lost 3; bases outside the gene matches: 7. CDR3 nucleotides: TGTGCCAGCAGCTTAGAACTTGGGACAGGCAGTGGAAACACCATATATTTT. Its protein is CASSLELGTGSGNTIYF.

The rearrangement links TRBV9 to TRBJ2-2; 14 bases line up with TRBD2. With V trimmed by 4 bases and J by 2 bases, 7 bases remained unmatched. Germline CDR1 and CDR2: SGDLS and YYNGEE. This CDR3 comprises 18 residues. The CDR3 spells CASSTPGTSGRNTGELFF. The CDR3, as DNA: TGTGCCAGCAGCACCCCCGGGACTAGCGGGAGAAACACCGGGGAGCTGTTTTTT.

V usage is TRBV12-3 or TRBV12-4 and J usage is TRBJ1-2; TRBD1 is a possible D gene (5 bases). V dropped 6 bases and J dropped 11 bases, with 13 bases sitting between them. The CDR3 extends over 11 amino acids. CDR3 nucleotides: TGTGCCAGCAGCCCGGGGGGAGGTTACACCTTC. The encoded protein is CASSPGGGYTF.

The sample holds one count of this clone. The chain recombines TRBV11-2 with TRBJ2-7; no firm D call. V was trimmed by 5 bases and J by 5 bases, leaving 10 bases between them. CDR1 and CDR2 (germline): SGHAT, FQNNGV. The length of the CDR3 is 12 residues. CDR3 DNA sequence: TGTGCCAGCAGCCCTTTTCCCCACGAGCAGTACTTC. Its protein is CASSPFPHEQYF.

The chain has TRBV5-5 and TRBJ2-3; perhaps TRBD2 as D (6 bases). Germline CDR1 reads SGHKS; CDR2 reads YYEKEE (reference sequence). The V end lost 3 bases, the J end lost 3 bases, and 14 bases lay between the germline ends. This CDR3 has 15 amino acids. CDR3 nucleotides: TGTGCCAGCAGCTCTGGGACGGCGGGAACAGATACGCAGTATTTT. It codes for CASSSGTAGTDTQYF.

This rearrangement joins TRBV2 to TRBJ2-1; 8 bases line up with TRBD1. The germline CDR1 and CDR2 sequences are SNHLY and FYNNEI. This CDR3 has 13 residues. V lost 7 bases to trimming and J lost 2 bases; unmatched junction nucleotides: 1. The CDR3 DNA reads TGTGCCAGCATGGACAGGGCCTACAATGAGCAGTTCTTC. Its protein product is CASMDRAYNEQFF.